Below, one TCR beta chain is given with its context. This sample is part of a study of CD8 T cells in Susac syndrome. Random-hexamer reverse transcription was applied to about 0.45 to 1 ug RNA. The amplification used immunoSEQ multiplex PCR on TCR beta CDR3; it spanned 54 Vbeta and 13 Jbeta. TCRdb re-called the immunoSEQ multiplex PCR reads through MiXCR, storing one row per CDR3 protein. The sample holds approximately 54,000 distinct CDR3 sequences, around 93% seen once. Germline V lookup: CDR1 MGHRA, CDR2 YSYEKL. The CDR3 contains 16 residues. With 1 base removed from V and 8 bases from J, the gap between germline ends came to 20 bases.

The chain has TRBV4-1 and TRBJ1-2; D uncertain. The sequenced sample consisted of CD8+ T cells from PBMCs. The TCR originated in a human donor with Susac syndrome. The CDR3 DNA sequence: TGCGCCAGCAGCCAAGTTATGTATACGGTGGTAGGAGGCTACACCTTC. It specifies CASSQVMYTVVGGYTF.